These 13 T cell receptor beta chains originate from one sample sequenced in a study of cytomegalovirus exposure and HLA in healthy donors. The primer mix had 60 Vbeta and 13 Jbeta primers. Assay: immunoSEQ multiplex PCR; the TCRdb copy retains only in-frame clones and omits some. The sample lists about 64,000 clones; under 85% were seen once. Sequenced: PBMCs. These receptor sequences come from a male donor in good health and CMV-seropositive.

This clone showed up just once. The V call is TRBV2, the J call TRBJ1-6; D call uncertain. Germline loops: CDR1 SNHLY, CDR2 FYNNEI. The CDR3 length is 14 residues. Trimming shortened V by 5 bases and J by 10 bases, and 15 bases separated the two germline ends. The CDR3 sequence is CASSLVSENSPLHF. DNA of the CDR3: TGTGCCAGCAGTCTAGTCTCGGAAAACTCACCCCTCCACTTT. Based on the CDR3 plus reference TRBV2 and TRBJ1-6, the full variable domain is EPEVTQTPSHQVTQMGQEVILRCVPISNHLYFYWYRQILGQKVEFLVSFYNNEISEKSEIFDDQFSVERPDGSNFTLKIRSTKLEDSAMYFCASSLVSENSPLHFGNGTRLTVT.

This clone is large (0.1 to 1%). The sample carries other DNA sequences with the same CDR3. The J gene is TRBJ2-3, the V gene TRBV6-1, with D possibly TRBD1 on 5 matching bases. Trimming left V 2 bases short and J 0 bases short, with 18 bases between. Germline V CDR1 and CDR2: MNHNS, SASEGT. The CDR3 length is 18 residues. The CDR3 loop reads CASSERGNQGASTDTQYF. CDR3 DNA sequence: TGTGCCAGCAGTGAAAGAGGTAACCAGGGCGCTAGCACAGATACGCAGTATTTT.

V is TRBV30 and J is TRBJ1-2; D might be TRBD1 (5 bases). CDR1 is GTSNPN and CDR2 is SVGIG in the germline V gene (reference sequence). Trimming pared 3 bases from V and 5 bases from J, leaving 19 bases between. The CDR3 is 15 amino acids. CDR3 sequence reads: CAWSGRGTVYYGYTF. For the CDR3, the DNA is TGTGCCTGGAGCGGCAGAGGGACTGTCTATTATGGCTACACCTTC. Together with reference TRBV30 and TRBJ1-2, the CDR3 gives the full variable domain: SQTIHQWPATLVQPVGSPLSLECTVEGTSNPNLYWYRQAAGRGLQLLFYSVGIGQISSEVPQNLSASRPQDRQFILSSKKLLLSDSGFYLCAWSGRGTVYYGYTFGSGTRLTVV.

The chain is built from TRBV5-1 and TRBJ1-2, with TRBD1 as a possible D gene (5 bases). Trimming left V 0 bases short and J 4 bases short, with 13 bases between. Germline CDR1 is SGHRS and CDR2 is YFSETQ. This CDR3 comprises 15 residues. This CDR3 is CASSLGGVGLYGYTF. The CDR3 region has the DNA TGCGCCAGCAGCTTGGGGGGGGTCGGGCTCTATGGCTACACCTTC.

This clone was counted a single time. The CDR3 DNA reads TGTGCCAGCAGCCCGAACCCGGGAACTGAAGCTTTCTTT. The encoded protein is CASSPNPGTEAFF. J is TRBJ1-1 and V is TRBV7-2; no clear D. Trimming cost V 5 bases and J 5 bases, with 12 bases left between them. Germline V gene lookup returns CDR1 SGHTA and CDR2 FQGNSA. The CDR3 consists of 13 residues.

This chain links TRBV25-1 with TRBJ1-2; D remains ambiguous. The germline CDR1 and CDR2 sequences are MGHDK and SYGVNS. This CDR3 has 11 residues. V lost 8 bases and J 5 bases, leaving 9 bases between the germline ends. The CDR3, as DNA: TGTGCCAGCGGGCAGTCTTATGGCTACACCTTC. Its protein is CASGQSYGYTF.

The J gene is TRBJ1-1, the V gene TRBV4-1, with a possible D match to TRBD1 (5 bases). The CDR3 has 15 residues. V gave up 3 bases and J gave up 0 bases, with 11 bases separating them. Germline CDR1 MGHRA, CDR2 YSYEKL. This CDR3 is CASSQAQGLNTEAFF. DNA for the CDR3: TGCGCCAGCAGCCAGGCCCAGGGCCTGAACACTGAAGCTTTCTTT.

J is TRBJ2-7 and V is TRBV6-5, with D hard to call. Trimming removed 2 bases from V and 2 bases from J, with 10 bases in between. CDR3 length equals 14 residues. In germline, CDR1 is MNHEY, CDR2 SVGAGI. Here the CDR3 DNA reads TGTGCCAGCAGTTACGACCAGGATCCCTACGAGCAGTACTTC. Protein sequence: CASSYDQDPYEQYF.

V gene TRBV7-2 combines with J gene TRBJ2-7; 8 bases align to TRBD1. Germline trimming cut 4 bases from V and 3 bases from J; bases unmatched to any gene: 8. Germline CDR1 and CDR2: SGHTA and FQGNSA. This CDR3 comprises 15 residues. CDR3 sequence reads: CASSSPRGQDYEQYF. DNA of the CDR3: TGTGCCAGCAGCTCCCCCCGGGGACAGGACTACGAGCAGTACTTC.

This rearrangement joins TRBV27 to TRBJ1-4, with 9 bases lining up with TRBD1. J gave up 7 bases and V 2 bases, and 5 bases lay outside the gene matches. The V gene's germline CDR1 is MNHEY and CDR2 SMNVEV (reference sequence). The CDR3 has 15 amino acids. In DNA, the CDR3 is TGTGCCAGCAGTTTAGGGGGGGACAGGGCTGAAAAACTGTTTTTT. Translation: CASSLGGDRAEKLFF.

V usage is TRBV5-1 and J usage is TRBJ1-1, with 9 bases matching TRBD1. CDR3 length: 14 amino acids. With V trimmed by 4 bases and J by 4 bases, 5 bases remained unmatched. Germline loops: CDR1 SGHRS, CDR2 YFSETQ. CDR3 DNA: TGCGCCAGCAGCACGGGACAGGGAGGCACTGAAGCTTTCTTT. Translating it yields CASSTGQGGTEAFF.

The CDR3 region has the DNA TGCGCCAGCAGCTCGGCGGGTTGGGACACTGAAGCTTTCTTT. Translated, it gives CASSSAGWDTEAFF. The chain combines TRBV4-1 with TRBJ1-1; no clear D. V was cut by 5 bases and J by 3 bases, with 13 bases left in between. CDR1 and CDR2 from the germline V gene are MGHRA and YSYEKL. The CDR3 covers 14 residues.

V and J are TRBV5-4 and TRBJ2-5; TRBD1 matches 7 bases. This CDR3 has 14 residues. CDR1 SGHNT and CDR2 YYREEE come from the germline V gene (reference sequence). Trimming removed 4 bases from V and 8 bases from J; junction bases left unmatched: 11. The CDR3 reads CASSPSRTGQTQYF. The CDR3 bases are TGTGCCAGCAGCCCAAGCCGGACAGGTCAAACCCAGTACTTC.